This T cell receptor (beta chain) comes out of a study of graft-versus-host responses after intestinal transplantation. Across the study: The transplants performed in recipients were multivisceral, liver-intestinal, or isolated intestinal. All recipients were given anti-thymocyte globulin induction, and tacrolimus and steroids were then administered for three to four years. Study conclusions and caveats: Marrow from the recipient contained GvH clones, some of which had appeared first in ileum or blood.

A single count supports this clone. Its antigen is not identified. Repertoires were generated with immunoSEQ multiplex PCR, while TCRdb's copy carries only in-frame clones and drops some. Of fewer than 75,000 clones in the sample, about 90% were seen once. The CDR3 is 15 amino acids. The germline V gene encodes CDR1 MNHNS and CDR2 SASEGT. V gave up 1 base and J gave up 8 bases, with 15 bases separating them. The receptor comes from a human patient who received an intestinal transplant, so some T cells may come from the graft donor. The specimen was PBMCs, collected 26 days after transplant. V gene TRBV6-1 combines with J gene TRBJ1-3, with D tentatively TRBD1 (5 bases). The CDR3 region has the DNA TGTGCCAGCAGTGAAGAGGGGCGAGGCGGAGACACCATATATTTT. Amino acid sequence: CASSEEGRGGDTIYF.